This T cell receptor (beta chain) was sequenced in a study of shared clonotypes between healthy human individuals (TCRdb year 2020). In the study overall: A few men and a couple of women, aged 18 to 49 years, made up the cohort. Per donor, leukapheresis produced somewhere between about 0.9 and 9.5 billion PBMCs. To estimate repertoire size and how much clonotype sharing occurs between individuals, the study deeply sequenced the blood TCR repertoires of roughly 5 healthy adults. For each donor, CD4 naive and CD4 memory were each run on three plates, CD8 naive on two plates, and CD8 memory on one plate. To increase sequencing depth and limit assay-specific biases, different laboratories used diverse techniques to prepare libraries and sequence TCR repertoires. Broad study findings and their caveats: Even with the large sequencing depth, rarefaction of the sorted-subset datasets indicated that sequencing was incomplete. Sampling was restricted to blood, and TCR repertoires in tissue are likely to differ from TCR repertoires in blood. Naive subsets generally had larger estimated clonotype richness than memory subsets did. Compared with non-shared clonotypes, clonotypes shared by all four sorted-subset donors had higher generation probabilities. Approximately 4.8% of naive CD4, 3.5% of naive CD8, 2.3% of memory CD4, and less than 0.45% of memory CD8 clonotypes were shared across a few donors. The genetic and exposure-history diversity represented was limited by the small number of donors. Pairwise subsampling indicated that sequencing depth was expected to affect the degree of clonotype sharing among donors.

At the junction V is shortened by 5 bases and J by 0 bases; bases outside the gene matches: 12. CDR1 SGHTA and CDR2 FQGNSA are derived from the germline V gene. Including cysteine and phenylalanine, the CDR3 has 19 amino acids. Left in the record is the CDR3 DNA by itself, 57 bases read in frame from the first base. Healthy HIV-negative adults with no recently reported acute infections or vaccinations were included as donors. Only Caucasian adults living in Nashville, Tennessee, USA were represented among the donors. CD4+ T cells were enriched through magnetic negative selection, after which naive cells were positively selected on CD45RA and the remaining negative fraction served as the memory subset. After blood collection by leukapheresis, PBMCs were isolated using Ficoll-Histopaque density gradient centrifugation and then cryopreserved in the vapor phase of liquid nitrogen. Analytical flow cytometry was used to check the purity and quantity of each magnetically sorted T cell population. Genomic DNA was isolated from each sorted fraction and quantified by UV absorbance on a Nanodrop 2000c.

Using the deep immunoSEQ assay, TCR CDR3 regions were amplified from genomic DNA by multiplex PCR. Extracted genomic DNA from each cell subset was distributed evenly across all wells of several immunoSEQ 96-well plates, and each plate was treated as a replicate. Each replicate PCR for sorted subsets received approximately 220 ng genomic DNA, equal to about 30,000 T cell genomes. The purified libraries were quantified using a Qubit 3.0 fluorometer, sized with a Bioanalyzer 2100, and then quantified again using the KAPA Library Quantification kit. A separate single-read 150-cycle Illumina NextSeq 550 flow cell was used to sequence each immunoSEQ 96-well plate. The authors' pipeline ran thus. Because only junctional sequences without quality scores were contained in the immunoSEQ output, filtering matching that applied to full-length reads could not be performed. To assign V/J genes and CDR3, sequences were annotated using PyIR, a Python wrapper for IgBLAST v1.9, with IMGT germline references. Reads with weak V/J assignments (E-value above 1e-6), missing CDR3, stop codons, out-of-frame junctions, or ambiguous translated residues were removed. V3J clonotypes were defined by identical inferred V gene, J gene, and CDR3 amino acid sequence. Percentage overlap between repertoires was computed as shared unique clonotypes divided by the size of the smaller repertoire. RTK rarefaction, the Chao1 estimator, and Recon v2.1 estimates of unobserved clonotypes were used to assess repertoire richness. For all TCRbeta clonotypes obtained by the gDNA method from a handful of donors, generation probabilities were computed with OLGA. In its TCRdb copy, this immuneACCESS table keeps in-frame sequences only and misses some clones. Where compared with another copy, unresolved V genes explain less than half of these, and the others have no known cause. V and J calls and clone size are given by that table; D and trimming were obtained from the DNA. The sample table contains hundreds of thousands of clones; only one count was recorded for around 73% of them. The top ten clonotypes cover around 2% of the sample.

Remarks on this clone: Its antigen is still unknown. No base qualities exist here, and no much larger clone lies one base off it.

The rearranged chain carries TRBV7-2 and TRBJ2-6; a stretch of 8 junction bases matches TRBD1. The clonotype originates from a woman younger than 45 in good health. The material sequenced was memory CD4+ T cells sorted from blood. Explained via the paper, the cell subset or site label denotes: CD45RA-negative fraction. In nucleotide form, the sequence is TGTGCCAGCAGCCCCCACCCTCCGGACAGGGTCTCTGGGGCCAACGTCCTGACTTTC. It specifies CASSPHPPDRVSGANVLTF.